This T cell receptor beta chain is from a study of cytomegalovirus exposure and HLA in healthy donors (dated by TCRdb to about 2017). At the level of the whole study: In an earlier analysis of 587 of the donors, roughly 300 Gb of sequence data and roughly 100 million unique TCR beta sequences from about 179 million T cells were reported. A handful of DR-DQ haplotypes were handled as single units for association and clustering because linkage in the cohort was strong. The number of typed donors differed by locus: roughly 620-640 for A, B, C, DRB1 and DQB1; approximately 530 for DQA1; approximately 610 for DPA1; and roughly 450 for DPB1. Rather than using new phenotypic data, the later analysis identified candidate immune exposures from TCR beta sequences and from how often those sequences occurred across donors. A later analysis re-examined previously published TCR beta repertoires from more than 550 donors and added high-resolution HLA genotyping to investigate patterns of TCR occurrence. Alongside the repertoire data, information on donor age, sex, ethnicity and CMV serostatus was compiled. To predict cytomegalovirus infection status, the study combined high-throughput TCR immunosequencing, statistical association of individual TCRs with disease status, and machine learning. Among the roughly 400 genotyped donors, under 90% belonged to the genetic ancestry cluster associated with self-reported Caucasian donors. An early release covering some 640 HLA-typed donors comprised about 290 gigabases of sequencing data and tens of millions of unique TCR sequences. Among 300 to 500 genotyped donors of the cohort, an average of approximately 240,000 unique TCR beta nucleotide sequences was sequenced per donor, of which about 19% were non-productive. HLA typing covered class I and class II loci at four-digit resolution. All discovery cohort repertoires had been generated on a single sequencing platform. Besides the first cohort of 500 to 700 subjects, a separate validation cohort made up of 120 or so different subjects was used. A later genetic analysis took genome-wide SNP genotypes for about three fifths of the roughly 700 donors and used that subset as a discovery cohort. The study aimed to test whether signatures of past pathogen exposure could be identified by cataloging public T cell receptors. An earlier analysis of some 500 of the donors used high-throughput TCR beta sequencing to judge whether each TCR beta V gene segment behaved as functional or pseudogenic. Using immunosequencing, the study profiled T cell repertoires from about 610 subjects and related those repertoires to cytomegalovirus serostatus.

The germline V gene supplies CDR1 MNHNS and CDR2 SASEGT. The CDR3, from cysteine to phenylalanine, totals 15 residues. CDR3 DNA is the only sequence kept; it has 45 bases, read in frame from the first base. Unmatched junction bases come to 6, with V trimmed by 6 bases and J by 4 bases. Libraries were constructed by the immunoSEQ multiplex PCR assay. For the multiplex PCR, a mixture combining 60 forward primers for TCR Vbeta segments and 13 reverse primers for TCR Jbeta segments was used. The CDR3 region of rearranged TCR beta genes was amplified from genomic DNA by a multiplex PCR assay. The Illumina HiSeq System was used to sequence the amplified TCR beta libraries as 87-base-pair reads. In the original analysis: A later analysis tallied 75 million to 85 million unique TCR beta chains across the 666 repertoires, and about 12 million of those chains were shared by two or more donors. Raw reads were error-corrected and collapsed into unique sequences with a nearest-neighbor algorithm that merged closely related sequences to remove PCR and sequencing errors. Alignment of CDR3 sequences to IMGT reference sequences was used to assign V, D and J gene segments. For a sequence to be retained, a match of at least six nucleotides was required to both a V gene segment and a J gene segment. Rearrangements were classified as productive when the CDR3 lacked stop codons and remained in frame with V and J, and all other rearrangements were classified as non-productive. CDR3 was defined by IMGT convention, running from the second conserved V-encoded cysteine to the conserved J-encoded phenylalanine. The earlier analysis of about 590 of the donors excluded sequences that lacked an unambiguous match to a single V gene segment. An earlier analysis of just under 600 of the donors called V segments functional above 56.7% productive rearrangements and segregating when the between-donor standard deviation exceeded 5%. A statistical classification framework was built for diagnosing cytomegalovirus status from the catalog of TCR beta chain sequences. A later analysis assigned V and J genes by comparing TCR nucleotide sequences with IMGT/GENE-DB human TR gene sequences. The TCRdist pipeline was used in a later analysis to assign CDR3 sequences and most-parsimonious VDJ recombination scenarios. In a later analysis, every TCR beta chain was defined by the combination of its CDR3 amino acid sequence and its V-gene family, and reads without a unique V-gene family were dropped. To address suspected cross-contamination and a sequencing artifact, a later analysis removed a few hundred highly shared, low-generation-probability nucleotide sequences. A later analysis calculated a clonal expansion index for each public chain from normalized within-repertoire ranks of inferred template counts. Generation probabilities in a later analysis came from a VDJ recombination model fitted to out-of-frame rearrangements, and those results were checked against IGoR. Hypergeometric tests were used in a later analysis to score TCR-TCR, TCR-HLA and TCR-CMV co-occurrence, with a repertoire-size bias correction applied to the TCR pairs. False discovery rates were estimated in a later analysis by permuting HLA or CMV assignments 20 times. In a later analysis, co-occurring TCRs were grouped with DBSCAN, and TCRdist sequence similarity was added when clustering was performed within HLA-allele-positive subsets. Repertoires with fewer than 30,000 or more than 120,000 public chains, plus five repertoires with anomalous nucleotide sharing, were excluded from co-occurrence clustering. TCRdb retrieved this table from immuneACCESS and kept in-frame rearrangements only. Not all clones are present; in checked studies, unresolved V genes account for under half, and no reason is known for the remainder. The V and J calls and clone size were taken over from that table, and D and trimming were inferred from the DNA. This sample holds some 170,000 clones; roughly 79% were observed only once. Almost 6.5% of the sample is taken by the ten largest.

In total, 500 to 700 healthy bone marrow donors made up the cohort. At the time of sampling, all cohort members were nominally healthy, though unrecorded immune exposures were likely present. The donor was CMV seropositive and was included in the group of some 290 seropositive cohort members. Each donor provided a peripheral blood sample, and peripheral blood mononuclear cells were used for TCR beta sequencing. Genomic DNA extraction from the blood cell samples was performed with the Qiagen DNeasy Blood Extraction Kit. Broad study findings and their caveats: An earlier analysis of around 540 of the donors showed that most TCR beta V segments appeared in productive rearrangements either about 90% or about 30% of the time, which broadly matched IMGT annotations. The only immune exposure information available for the cohort was CMV serostatus. The study listed 164 TCR beta chains as associated with cytomegalovirus. In this cohort, only TCR beta chains were sequenced, and detectable features were limited by the absence of alpha or paired-chain data. Because HLA typing was unavailable for some donors at each locus, only the typed subset was used in association tests. In both the original and validation cohorts, the classifier was reported to diagnose cytomegalovirus status with high specificity and sensitivity. Some IMGT-functional V segments, including TRBV6-2 and TRBV6-3, could not be distinguished by the 87-base-pair reads and were therefore excluded. When HLA alleles, especially DR and DQ, strongly co-occurred, attributing TCR associations to individual alleles was difficult. Because counts were too low, about 18 rarely observed V segments, including chromosome 9 orphons, were excluded from the earlier analysis of 587 of the donors. Most TCR sequences were observed very rarely across donors, whereas some public TCRs were present in many individuals. A further reported finding was that TCR beta sequences accurately predicted the HLA-A and HLA-B alleles for most subjects in the first cohort. A later analysis found that TCR association rates varied across HLA loci, with DRB1 alleles showing the most associated TCRs and HLA-C alleles the fewest. Most CMV-associated TCR beta chains appeared to be HLA-restricted in a later analysis, and the HLA associations seemed to be driven largely by CMV exposure. A few of the identified cytomegalovirus-associated TCR beta chains were confirmed in vitro to be specific for cytomegalovirus antigens. The authors suggested that the approach could potentially be generalized to other disease states and immunological phenotypes. The sequencing pipeline was judged likely to have produced a cluster of highly shared sequence variants as a technical artifact. Several of the top co-occurrence clusters appeared to be linked to parvovirus B19, influenza, CMV and Epstein-Barr virus, according to a later analysis. Compared with the roughly 670-donor mean, donors in an Asian-associated ancestry cluster had fewer N-insertions in productive TCRs, according to a later genetic analysis. Specific HLA alleles were associated with more than 15,000 TCR beta sequences at a false discovery rate of 0.05 in a later analysis. Sequencing depth was assumed to be roughly uniform across donors in the presence/absence analyses, though that assumption may not hold. Linkage disequilibrium might explain the correlated functional status among segregating V segments, but an unknown experimental factor could not be ruled out. An association between a missense DCLRE1C variant and V-gene and J-gene trimming of TCR beta chains was found in a later genetic analysis and replicated in an independent cohort. A later analysis found that HLA-associated TCR beta chains were more clonally expanded and had lower generation probabilities than equally common non-associated chains.

On this clone: Its antigen specificity is not known. No qualities accompany the bases; no much larger clone lies one base away.

In this chain, TRBV6-1 is recombined with TRBJ1-2; 12 middle bases align to TRBD1. Sequencing was performed on PBMCs. This clonotype was sampled from a middle-aged man in good health and CMV-seropositive. The encoded CDR3 is CASSAGTGGSYGYTF. The DNA sequence is as follows: TGTGCCAGCAGCGCCGGGACAGGGGGCAGCTATGGCTACACCTTC.